The rows below give T cell receptor beta chains drawn from one sample of a study of CD8 T cells in ankylosing spondylitis. From the 5' RACE reads, TCRdb called clonotypes with MiXCR, one entry per CDR3 protein. The sample has approximately 39,000 distinct CDR3 sequences; 13% are singletons. The material sequenced was synovial fluid, either unsorted or a sorted T cell fraction (not recorded which). Receptors originate from a male donor with ankylosing spondylitis. The CDR3 runs from the conserved cysteine through the conserved F or W. A D gene is named only where the DNA matches it firmly. Some rows mark clone size as missing; the rest say once, few, many or name a class of expanded clone.

DNA	CDR3	length	D	J	size	V
TGCGCCAGCAGCTCCTCGGGACAGGGGCACACTGAAGCTTTCTTT	CASSSSGQGHTEAFF	15	TRBD1	TRBJ1-1	many	TRBV5-1
TGTGCCAGCAGCGAAGACAGGGGTGCTGGCTACACCTTC	CASSEDRGAGYTF	13	TRBD1	TRBJ1-2	many	TRBV7-2
TGCAGTGCTAGACCCGACAGGGAAACGTACGAGCAGTACTTC	CSARPDRETYEQYF	14	TRBD1	TRBJ2-7	many	TRBV20-1
TGTGCCAGCAGTTCCCATGGAACCGGGGAGCTGTTTTTT	CASSSHGTGELFF	13	NA	TRBJ2-2	NA	TRBV27
TGTGCCAGCAGTTTTGCGGGAGGCACAGATACGCAGTATTTT	CASSFAGGTDTQYF	14	TRBD2	TRBJ2-3	few	TRBV27
TGCAGTGCTAGAGATGGGACAGGGGATAACAATGAGCAGTTCTTC	CSARDGTGDNNEQFF	15	TRBD1	TRBJ2-1	few	TRBV20-1
TGTGCCAGCAGCCAGATGGCTGAGCAGTTCTTC	CASSQMAEQFF	11	NA	TRBJ2-1	few	TRBV7-9
TGTGCCAGCAGCTTAGCACTAGCGGGCAAAGAGCAGTACTTC	CASSLALAGKEQYF	14	TRBD2	TRBJ2-7	NA	TRBV13
TGTGCCAGCAGCCCCAGGACTAGCTCCTACAATGAGCAGTTCTTC	CASSPRTSSYNEQFF	15	TRBD2	TRBJ2-1	few	TRBV7-2
TGTGCCAGCAGTTTATCAGGGGCTCACTCCTACGAGCAGTACTTC	CASSLSGAHSYEQYF	15	NA	TRBJ2-7	few	TRBV27
TGTGCCAGCAGCGCGGACGGATACTATGGCTACACCTTC	CASSADGYYGYTF	13	NA	TRBJ1-2	many	TRBV9
TGTGCCTCACAGGGGGCGGGCGAGCAGTACTTC	CASQGAGEQYF	11	TRBD1	TRBJ2-7	few	TRBV27
TGTGCCAGCAGCTTAGGTGGTAGACGAGCTTTCTTT	CASSLGGRRAFF	12	NA	TRBJ1-1	NA	TRBV11-2
TGTGCCAGCAGTTTCCCATCCGGGACAGGACGTGAGACCCAGTACTTC	CASSFPSGTGRETQYF	16	TRBD1	TRBJ2-5	NA	TRBV6-2/TRBV6-3
TGCAGTGCTAGAGATGTGATAGCGGGAGATTCTGGGGAGACCCAGTACTTC	CSARDVIAGDSGETQYF	17	TRBD2	TRBJ2-5	NA	TRBV20-1
TGTGCCAGCCACGCTGGAAACACCATATATTTT	CASHAGNTIYF	11	NA	TRBJ1-3	many	TRBV7-8
TGTGCCAGCAGCCCTCCTAGGGTCACCGGGGAGCTGTTTTTT	CASSPPRVTGELFF	14	NA	TRBJ2-2	NA	TRBV7-2
TGTGCCAGCAGCGCTCTTGGACTAGCGGAATACAATGAGCAGTTCTTC	CASSALGLAEYNEQFF	16	TRBD2	TRBJ2-1	many	TRBV9
TGTGCCAGCGGATTACAGGGGCGAGGCGCTGAAGCTTTCTTT	CASGLQGRGAEAFF	14	TRBD1	TRBJ1-1	many	TRBV6-2/TRBV6-3
TGTGCCAGCAGCTTAATAAAAGGACAGGGAGGCGTTTTGAGTAGTGGCCTGAACACTGAAGCTTTCTTT	CASSLIKGQGGVLSSGLNTEAFF	23	TRBD1	TRBJ1-1	few	TRBV7-3
TGCAGTGCTAGGGACCCCCTCAGGGGGTCGGAGAATTCACCCCTCCACTTT	CSARDPLRGSENSPLHF	17	TRBD1	TRBJ1-6	many	TRBV20-1
TGTGCCAGCAGCCCGCGACAGGCCTATGGTTGGGGTCTCAATGAGCAGTTCTTC	CASSPRQAYGWGLNEQFF	18	NA	TRBJ2-1	NA	TRBV11-2
TGCGCCAGCAACCAGGAGGGGCGGGAGCCCACGAACACCGGGGAGCTGTTTTTT	CASNQEGREPTNTGELFF	18	TRBD2	TRBJ2-2	few	TRBV4-1
TGTGCCAGCAGCTTAGATCGAGGACGGGGTTCCTACAATGAGCAGTTCTTC	CASSLDRGRGSYNEQFF	17	NA	TRBJ2-1	few	TRBV11-2
TGTGCCAGCAGTTTTAGCAGGGCCGGTCAGCCCCAGCATTTT	CASSFSRAGQPQHF	14	NA	TRBJ1-5	NA	TRBV27
TGTGCCAGCAGTCCGCAGGGGGCGTTCGGAAGGAACACTGAAGCTTTCTTT	CASSPQGAFGRNTEAFF	17	TRBD1	TRBJ1-1	many	TRBV28
TGTGCCAGCAGCCCATACGGGGGTATTAATTCACCCCTCCACTTT	CASSPYGGINSPLHF	15	NA	TRBJ1-6	many	TRBV11-2
TGTGCCAGCAGCTTGGCCGGGACAGGGGAAACTGAAGCTTTCTTT	CASSLAGTGETEAFF	15	TRBD1	TRBJ1-1	NA	TRBV5-6
TGCAGTGCTAGAGATTCAGGGGACTACGAGCAGTACTTC	CSARDSGDYEQYF	13	NA	TRBJ2-7	many	TRBV20-1
TGTGCCAGCAGCTCACCGTCGAGGGAGGCCTTAGGGGGCTACACCTTC	CASSSPSREALGGYTF	16	NA	TRBJ1-2	few	TRBV28
TGTGCCAGCAGCTTGTCCGATGGACAAGAGACCCAGTACTTC	CASSLSDGQETQYF	14	NA	TRBJ2-5	many	TRBV7-2
TGTGCCACCAGCAGAAGGCTAGGGGTGGATGAAAAACTGTTTTTT	CATSRRLGVDEKLFF	15	NA	TRBJ1-4	few	TRBV15
TGTGCCAGCAGTTACGGGCTCTTGAGGGACACTGAAGCTTTCTTT	CASSYGLLRDTEAFF	15	NA	TRBJ1-1	NA	TRBV6-5
TGTGCCATCAGTGAGATGACAGGTCCGCCCCAGCATTTT	CAISEMTGPPQHF	13	NA	TRBJ1-5	few	TRBV10-3
TGTGCCAGCAGCTATAGACGGGGGGCGATATACAATGAGCAGTTCTTC	CASSYRRGAIYNEQFF	16	NA	TRBJ2-1	many	TRBV11-2
TGTGCCAGCAGCCGAAGGCCGGAGACCCAGTACTTC	CASSRRPETQYF	12	NA	TRBJ2-5	few	TRBV7-9
TGTGCCAGCAGTTCCCATGGGGGACTAGCGGCCGGGAGGGATACGCAGTATTTT	CASSSHGGLAAGRDTQYF	18	TRBD2	TRBJ2-3	few	TRBV28
TGTGCCAGCAGTTACCCCCAGCGCCGATACAATGAGCAGTTCTTC	CASSYPQRRYNEQFF	15	NA	TRBJ2-1	NA	TRBV6-2/TRBV6-3
TGCAGTGCTGTCGGGACAGGAGAGACCCAGTACTTC	CSAVGTGETQYF	12	TRBD1	TRBJ2-5	NA	TRBV20-1
TGCGCCAGCGCGCCGGGGTTTGGGTACAATGAGCAGTTCTTC	CASAPGFGYNEQFF	14	NA	TRBJ2-1	NA	TRBV5-1
TGTGCCAGCAGTTTTGGGACATTTGAGCAGTTCTTC	CASSFGTFEQFF	12	NA	TRBJ2-1	few	TRBV28
TGTGCCAGCAGCCCGTCAGGGTCCTTCTATGGCTACACCTTC	CASSPSGSFYGYTF	14	NA	TRBJ1-2	NA	TRBV7-2
TGTGCCAGCAGTTACGACGCGGGGGGCCCTTGGGAGCAGTTCTTC	CASSYDAGGPWEQFF	15	TRBD2	TRBJ2-1	NA	TRBV6-2/TRBV6-3
TGTGCCAGCAGCCACCTCCCCGACATTCAGTACTTC	CASSHLPDIQYF	12	NA	TRBJ2-4	many	TRBV11-1
TGCGCCAGCAGCCCCGGGACAGCTATTAATCAGCCCCAGCATTTT	CASSPGTAINQPQHF	15	TRBD1	TRBJ1-5	many	TRBV5-1
TGTGCCAGCAGCTCCCGGACTAGCGGGAGTTCCTACAATGAGCAGTTCTTC	CASSSRTSGSSYNEQFF	17	TRBD2	TRBJ2-1	NA	TRBV11-2
TGTGCCAGCAGCTTGGCTAGCGGAGCCACCCGTGAGCAGTTCTTC	CASSLASGATREQFF	15	TRBD2	TRBJ2-1	many	TRBV5-5
TGTGCCAGCAACTCGGAGGGGGGACACACAGATACGCAGTATTTT	CASNSEGGHTDTQYF	15	NA	TRBJ2-3	many	TRBV6-2/TRBV6-3
TGCGCCAGCAGCCAAGATCTTATAGGTGGGGCCAACGTCCTGACTTTC	CASSQDLIGGANVLTF	16	NA	TRBJ2-6	many	TRBV4-3
TGTGCCAGCAGCCCTCAGGAGAGCTCCTACGAGCAGTACTTC	CASSPQESSYEQYF	14	NA	TRBJ2-7	many	TRBV6-2/TRBV6-3
TGCAGTGCTAGGGAATGGGGGACGAACACTGAAGCTTTCTTT	CSAREWGTNTEAFF	14	NA	TRBJ1-1	many	TRBV20-1
TGTGCCAGCAGTTTACTAGGTAGCGGGGGGGCATCGGATACGCAGTATTTT	CASSLLGSGGASDTQYF	17	TRBD2	TRBJ2-3	NA	TRBV27
TGCGCCAGCCGACTAGCGGGGTTGAACACCGGGGAGCTGTTTTTT	CASRLAGLNTGELFF	15	TRBD2	TRBJ2-2	NA	TRBV5-1